Described below is a single TCR beta chain sequence and its context. The sample originates from a study of shared clonotypes between healthy human individuals. Study context: Aged between 18 and 49, the donors were a couple of women and three men.

The CDR3 is 16 amino acids. Germline V CDR1 and CDR2: SGHTA, FQGNSA. Unmatched junction bases numbered 6, after V lost 5 bases and J lost 4 bases. Clones were sequenced by immunoSEQ multiplex PCR, and TCRdb holds only the in-frame ones, with some missing. The data contain some 2.3 million clones, roughly 93% of them seen just once; the ten biggest clones take up 0.35% to 0.5%. This chain links TRBV7-2 with TRBJ2-1; 12 nucleotides match TRBD2. This clonotype was obtained from a man aged 18-30 years in good health. Some clones in this sample may be carry-over from other donors' samples. The sequencing sample was made of naive CD4+ T cells from PBMCs. Subset specified: CD45RA+ positively selected. Written as DNA, the CDR3 is TGTGCCAGCAGCCCGCGGACTAGCGGGATGTACAATGAGCAGTTCTTC. Protein sequence: CASSPRTSGMYNEQFF.